This T cell receptor beta chain was documented in a study of blood T cell repertoires in COVID-19. Overall study: There were acute and convalescent COVID-19 samples, and they came from the United States, Italy and Spain. Sources were T cells, B-cell-depleted T cells, or PBMCs; the material itself was cDNA or gDNA.

Original processing notes: Nucleated cell counts were estimated from reference gene primer amplification. Clones were sequenced by immunoSEQ multiplex PCR, and TCRdb holds only the in-frame ones, with some missing. The D gene and trimming were derived from the DNA, and the V and J assignments and clone size from that table. The sample lists some 120,000 clones; almost 85% were seen once. The V end was cut by 3 bases, the J end by 5 bases, with 17 bases between. The CDR3 covers 15 residues. Germline V gives CDR1 MGHRA, CDR2 YSYEKL. Input material: peripheral blood. The origin of this receptor is a woman in her thirties who had recovered from COVID-19. The chain joins TRBV4-1 to TRBJ2-7; a possible D gene is TRBD2 (7 bases). As DNA, the CDR3 is TGCGCCAGCAGCCAGGAACGGGGGGCTGGGGACGAGCAGTACTTC. Its translation: CASSQERGAGDEQYF.